One and the same sample provided the 14 T cell receptor beta chains below, sequenced in a study of identical twins. TCRdb called the 5' RACE reads again in MiXCR, with one record for every CDR3 protein. The sample has about 470,000 distinct CDR3 sequences, roughly 24% seen once. The data also belong to a second study, concerning T cells expressing NK-cell markers.

The sequenced material came from CD4+ T cells sorted from blood. The receptor set was obtained from a woman aged 18-35 years in good health.

V usage is TRBV5-1 and J usage is TRBJ2-5; D gene ambiguous. The germline V and J ends were trimmed by 0 bases and 2 bases, with 8 bases remaining between them. This CDR3 is 14 amino acids long. Looked up from germline, CDR1 is SGHRS and CDR2 is YFSETQ. CDR3 in DNA: TGCGCCAGCAGCTTGGCCCAGCAGCAAGAGACCCAGTACTTC. Its protein is CASSLAQQQETQYF.

The V gene is TRBV11-2, the J gene TRBJ2-1; D unresolved. V lost 0 bases and J lost 0, with 9 bases in between. This CDR3 has 16 residues. From germline, CDR1 is SGHAT and CDR2 FQNNGV. CDR3 amino acids: CASSLEARSSYNEQFF. The CDR3 DNA sequence: TGTGCCAGCAGCTTAGAAGCTCGGAGCTCCTACAATGAGCAGTTCTTC.

The chain employs TRBV4-2 and TRBJ1-1; TRBD1 might be the D (5 bases). Germline lookup yields CDR1 LGHNA and CDR2 YNFKEQ. Trimming removed 1 base at V and 8 bases at J, with 17 bases between. This CDR3 comprises 15 residues. Here the CDR3 DNA reads TGTGCCAGCAGCCAAGGTGGGGACGGAGCCTGGGAAGCTTTCTTT. It encodes CASSQGGDGAWEAFF.

This clonotype was recorded many times. The V call is TRBV12-3 or TRBV12-4, the J call TRBJ2-2, with 7 bases identical to TRBD1. The V and J ends lost 4 bases and 3 bases, in that order; junction bases with no gene match: 2. The CDR3 runs 14 residues. CDR3 DNA: TGTGCCAGCAGTTATGACAGGGACACCGGGGAGCTGTTTTTT. It codes for CASSYDRDTGELFF.

The chain employs TRBV20-1 and TRBJ2-7; a weak D match, TRBD2 (6 bases). V lost 6 bases to trimming and J lost 5 bases, with 17 bases between them. The CDR3 sequence is 13 residues long. CDR1 and CDR2 (germline): DFQATT, SNEGSKA (reference sequence). The CDR3 bases are TGCAGTGCATCCCGGGGGAGCTGGGACGAGCAGTACTTC. It yields the protein CSASRGSWDEQYF.

The CDR3 region is CASSQRDRSQYF. The CDR3 coding sequence is TGTGCCAGCAGTCAAAGGGACAGGTCGCAGTATTTT. The rearrangement joins TRBV6-2 or TRBV6-3 to TRBJ2-3, with 8 bases lining up with TRBD1. The CDR3 extends over 12 amino acids. After removal of 5 bases from V and 10 bases from J, the junction contained 5 bases not matched to a gene. The germline CDR1 and CDR2 sequences are MNHEY and SVGEGT.

The chain joins TRBV27 to TRBJ2-7, with TRBD2 matching over 7 bases. The CDR3 loop spans 15 amino acids. CDR1 MNHEY and CDR2 SMNVEV come from the germline V gene (reference sequence). Losses at the gene ends were 4 bases for V and 4 bases for J; bases not matched to a gene: 10. The CDR3 bases are TGTGCCAGCAGTTCCCCCCTCGCGGGAGATTACGAGCAGTACTTC. Amino acid sequence: CASSSPLAGDYEQYF.

This clonotype has a handful of counts. V gene TRBV13 combines with J gene TRBJ2-5, with a tentative D call TRBD1 (5 bases). With 5 bases removed from V and 1 base from J, the gap between germline ends came to 8 bases. Germline lookup yields CDR1 PRHDT and CDR2 FYEKMQ (reference sequence). CDR3 length equals 13 residues. For the CDR3, the DNA is TGTGCCAGCAGCCACAGGATCCAAGAGACCCAGTACTTC. It codes for CASSHRIQETQYF.

This clonotype was counted only a few times. This chain connects TRBV7-7 to TRBJ2-3; D is undetermined. CDR1 is SSHAT, CDR2 FNYEAQ, per germline (reference sequence). The CDR3 extends over 13 amino acids. V lost 3 bases, J lost 6 bases, and 10 bases lay in between. CDR3 DNA sequence: TGTGCCAGCAGCTTTTCTCAGGCGGATACGCAGTATTTT. Protein product: CASSFSQADTQYF. Variable domain in full (rest from reference TRBV7-7 and TRBJ2-3): GAGVSQSPRYKVTKRGQDVTLRCDPISSHATLYWYQQALGQGPEFLTYFNYEAQPDKSGLPSDRFSAERPEGSISTLTIQRTEQRDSAMYRCASSFSQADTQYFGPGTRLTVL.

This clonotype was seen a few times. The chain uses TRBV14 and TRBJ2-3; TRBD2 might be the D (6 bases). V lost 4 bases to trimming and J lost 3 bases, with 20 bases between them. The CDR3 has 17 amino acids. CDR1 SGHDN and CDR2 FVKESK come from the germline V gene. The CDR3: CASSPGTRQDGTDTQYF. The CDR3 nucleotides read TGTGCCAGCAGCCCCGGGACTCGACAAGACGGTACAGATACGCAGTATTTT.

Only a few counts were recorded for this clonotype. The rearrangement links TRBV5-6 to TRBJ2-7; 13 bases fit TRBD2. V shed 4 bases, J shed 4 bases, and the junction held 5 bases outside the gene matches. Germline V gives CDR1 SGHDT, CDR2 YYEEEE. The CDR3 totals 15 residues. The CDR3 DNA reads TGTGCCAGCAGCGTAGGACTAGCGGGAGCGTACGAGCAGTACTTC. Translation: CASSVGLAGAYEQYF.

Only a few counts were recorded for this clonotype. V usage is TRBV5-5 and J usage is TRBJ1-2; no firm D call. Germline CDR1 is SGHKS and CDR2 is YYEKEE (reference sequence). The CDR3 contains 14 residues. Between the trimmed V and J ends, which lost 0 bases and 5 bases, there was a span of 11 bases. In DNA form, the CDR3 reads TGTGCCAGCAGCTTGGCCATGGCGGAATATGGCTACACCTTC. This encodes CASSLAMAEYGYTF.

V gene TRBV6-2 or TRBV6-3 combines with J gene TRBJ1-2, with 7 bases lining up with TRBD1. The CDR3 totals 13 residues. In germline, CDR1 is MNHEY, CDR2 SVGEGT. The V gene end was trimmed by 7 bases and the J gene end by 10 bases; junction bases not matched to a gene: 12. The CDR3 DNA reads TGTGCCAGCATCAGACCGGGACAGTTAACCTACACCTTC. Translating gives CASIRPGQLTYTF.

The V gene is TRBV24-1, the J gene TRBJ2-3; D remains ambiguous. Trimming pared 4 bases from V and 6 bases from J, leaving 13 bases between. Germline lookup yields CDR1 KGHDR and CDR2 SFDVKD. CDR3 length: 14 amino acids. The CDR3 spells CATSEPSPGDTQYF. The DNA of the CDR3 is TGTGCCACCAGTGAGCCATCGCCTGGGGATACGCAGTATTTT.